This T cell receptor beta chain was identified during a study of T cell responses to AZD1222 COVID-19 vaccine (TCRdb year 2021). With respect to the entire study: TCR sequencing was performed for 230 to 250 trial participants, of whom about 200 were given two doses of AZD1222 and some 26 were given two doses of MenACWY control vaccine. Trial participants were enrolled into age subgroups of 18-55, 56-69 and 70-plus years, which contained about 150, 27 and 61 TCR-sequenced participants, respectively.

Spanning cysteine to phenylalanine, the CDR3 consists of 13 amino acids. The sequence is cut down to CDR3 DNA, 39 bases in frame from base 1. V and J are truncated by 5 bases and 5 bases respectively, leaving an intervening sequence of 11 bases. A remark on this clone: It lacks a known antigen. The record has no base qualities; no much larger clone is one base away.

Interpreted using the paper, the time point label stands for: about 28 days (+/-7) after the second vaccine dose. AZD1222 recipients whose second dose came at about 4 weeks and those whose second dose came at about 12 weeks were combined into one group, since spike-specific TCR depth and breadth did not differ between the two schedules. Vaccinee samples were obtained from the UK trials COV001 and COV002, which included a single-blind randomized controlled phase 2/3 trial of AZD1222 (ChAdOx1 nCoV-19) in healthy adults. For TCRbeta chain sequencing, PBMC samples were collected from trial participants at day 0 and at day 28 after the second dose. Broad study findings and their caveats: The vaccine-associated CD4 TCRs covered the entire spike protein, and the dominant responses fell in regions 160-218 and 743-854. Epitopes outside the regions mutated in the B.1.351 and B.1.1.7 variants were reportedly recognized by nearly half of the unique spike-specific TCRs. No day 14 peak-response samples were available, so repertoires were characterized only after the peak T cell response. Only six AZD1222 recipients were SARS-CoV-2 seropositive at baseline, limiting conclusions about previously exposed vaccinees. Participants were mostly white British, with more females than males. The authors suggested clonal diversity may have been underestimated. In the small 56-69-year group, the increase in depth fell short of significance, most likely because of low power. A significant rise in spike-specific TCR breadth and depth was observed after two AZD1222 doses relative to day 0 and relative to MenACWY recipients.

The CDR3 regions of human TCRbeta chains were analyzed by immunosequencing. The source study handled its data this way. Repertoire TCRs were checked for matches against a reference library of SARS-CoV-2-specific TCRs that had been generated using the MIRA antigen-specificity platform. Breadth was defined as the fraction of unique TCRs that were SARS-CoV-2-associated, and depth was defined as the fraction of total T cells that were SARS-CoV-2-associated. Each spike-specific TCR was assigned to its reactive spike region and to a CD4 or CD8 class using the MIRA data. Log10-transformed breadth and depth values were compared by one-way ANOVA with Sidak's multiple comparisons tests. Held by TCRdb, this immuneACCESS table contains in-frame sequences only and omits some clones. Under half of the omission traces to an unresolved V gene where checked; the cause of the rest is unknown. V, J and clone size reflect that table, while D and trimming were determined from the DNA. Within this sample are about 150,000 clones, with about 93% of them counted one time only. The ten largest clonotypes hold approximately 6.5% of the sample.

Sequenced here: peripheral blood, sampled 28 days after the second AZD1222 dose. The source is an adult who received the AZD1222 COVID-19 vaccine. This chain is built from TRBV12-3 or TRBV12-4 and TRBJ2-3; the D region possibly corresponds to TRBD2 (6 bases align). The CDR3 here reads CASSHTSLDTQYF. The DNA sequence is TGTGCCAGCAGTCATACTAGCCTAGATACGCAGTATTTT.